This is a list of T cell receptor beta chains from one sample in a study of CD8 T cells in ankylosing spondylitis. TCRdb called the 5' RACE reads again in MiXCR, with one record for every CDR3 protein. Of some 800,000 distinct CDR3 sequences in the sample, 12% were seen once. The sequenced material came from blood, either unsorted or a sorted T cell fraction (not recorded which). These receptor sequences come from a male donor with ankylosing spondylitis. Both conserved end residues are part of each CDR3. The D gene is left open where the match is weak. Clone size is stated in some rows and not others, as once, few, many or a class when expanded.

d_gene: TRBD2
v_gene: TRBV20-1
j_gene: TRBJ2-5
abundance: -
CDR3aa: CSAPTGLDLVTQYF
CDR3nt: TGCAGTGCCCCCACGGGACTAGACTTAGTGACCCAGTACTTC

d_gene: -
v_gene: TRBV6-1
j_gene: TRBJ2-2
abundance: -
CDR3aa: CASRDRGGEDTGELFF
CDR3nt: TGTGCCAGCAGAGACAGAGGGGGGGAGGACACCGGGGAGCTGTTTTTT

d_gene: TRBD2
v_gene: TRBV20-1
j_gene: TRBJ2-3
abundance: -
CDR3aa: CSADQREGQDTQYF
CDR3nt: TGCAGTGCAGACCAGCGGGAGGGCCAGGATACGCAGTATTTT

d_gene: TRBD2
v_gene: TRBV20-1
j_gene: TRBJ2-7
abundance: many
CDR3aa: CSAAGGPNEQYF
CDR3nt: TGCAGTGCGGCGGGGGGGCCGAATGAGCAGTACTTC

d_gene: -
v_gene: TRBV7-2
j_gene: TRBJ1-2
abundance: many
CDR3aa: CASSPMRDYGYTF
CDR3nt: TGTGCCAGCAGCCCTATGAGGGACTATGGCTACACCTTC

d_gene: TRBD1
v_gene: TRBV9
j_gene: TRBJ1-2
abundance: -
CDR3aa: CASSGQGKGYGYTF
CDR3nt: TGTGCCAGCAGCGGACAGGGGAAAGGGTATGGCTACACCTTC

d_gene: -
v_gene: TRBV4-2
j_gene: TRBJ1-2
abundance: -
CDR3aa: CASSQGGSDYGYTF
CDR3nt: TGTGCCAGCAGCCAAGGGGGCAGCGACTATGGCTACACCTTC

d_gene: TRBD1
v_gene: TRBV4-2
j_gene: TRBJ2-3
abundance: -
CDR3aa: CASSQPTGQGVVTDTQYF
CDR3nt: TGTGCCAGCAGCCAACCAACCGGACAGGGGGTTGTAACAGATACGCAGTATTTT

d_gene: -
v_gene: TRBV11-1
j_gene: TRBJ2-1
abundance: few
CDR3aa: CASSFKPAINNEQFF
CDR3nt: TGTGCCAGCAGCTTTAAACCCGCCATCAACAATGAGCAGTTCTTC

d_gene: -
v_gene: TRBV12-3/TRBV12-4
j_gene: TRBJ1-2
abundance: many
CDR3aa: CASSFGIYGYTF
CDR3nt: TGTGCCAGCAGTTTCGGGATCTATGGCTACACCTTC

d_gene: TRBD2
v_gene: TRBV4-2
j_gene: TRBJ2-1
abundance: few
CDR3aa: CASSRRRTSGRTSENNEQFF
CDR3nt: TGTGCCAGCAGCCGGCGACGGACTAGCGGGAGGACAAGTGAAAACAATGAGCAGTTCTTC

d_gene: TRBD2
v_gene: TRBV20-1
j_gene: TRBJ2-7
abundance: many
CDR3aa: CSAGKLAGSYEQYF
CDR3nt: TGCAGTGCGGGGAAACTAGCGGGCAGCTACGAGCAGTACTTC

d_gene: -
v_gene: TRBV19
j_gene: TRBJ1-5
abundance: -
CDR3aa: CASSPTGYNQPQHF
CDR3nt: TGTGCCAGTAGCCCAACAGGGTACAATCAGCCCCAGCATTTT

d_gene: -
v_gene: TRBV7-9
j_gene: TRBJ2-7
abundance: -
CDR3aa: CASSRQESSYEQYF
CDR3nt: TGTGCCAGCAGCCGACAGGAGAGCTCCTACGAGCAGTACTTC

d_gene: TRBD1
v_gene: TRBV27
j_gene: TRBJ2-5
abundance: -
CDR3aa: CASSPDRAKTQYF
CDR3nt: TGTGCCAGCAGTCCCGACAGGGCAAAGACCCAGTACTTC

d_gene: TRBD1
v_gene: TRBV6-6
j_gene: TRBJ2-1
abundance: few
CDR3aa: CASSGTGDEQFF
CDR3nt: TGTGCCAGCAGCGGGACAGGCGATGAGCAGTTCTTC

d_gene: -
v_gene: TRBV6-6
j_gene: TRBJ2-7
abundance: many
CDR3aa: CAGGREGEQYF
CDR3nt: TGTGCCGGAGGCAGAGAGGGAGAGCAGTACTTC

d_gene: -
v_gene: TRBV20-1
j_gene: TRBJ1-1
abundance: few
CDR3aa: CSAIRLTGYTEAFF
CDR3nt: TGCAGTGCCATCAGACTTACAGGGTACACTGAAGCTTTCTTT

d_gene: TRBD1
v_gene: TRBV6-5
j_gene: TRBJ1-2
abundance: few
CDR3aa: CASSYKARGADYGYTF
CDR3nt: TGTGCCAGCAGTTACAAGGCCAGGGGGGCGGACTATGGCTACACCTTC

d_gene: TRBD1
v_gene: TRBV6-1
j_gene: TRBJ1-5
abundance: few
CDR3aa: CASRGQGEGQPQHF
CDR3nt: TGTGCCAGCAGGGGACAGGGGGAGGGTCAGCCCCAGCATTTT

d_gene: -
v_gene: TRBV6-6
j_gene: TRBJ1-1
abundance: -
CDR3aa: CASSRTDEAFF
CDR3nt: TGTGCCAGCAGTCGGACGGATGAAGCTTTCTTT

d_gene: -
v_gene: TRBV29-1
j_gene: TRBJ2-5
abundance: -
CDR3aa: CSFYRWAGQETQYF
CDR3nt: TGCAGCTTCTACCGATGGGCAGGTCAAGAGACCCAGTACTTC

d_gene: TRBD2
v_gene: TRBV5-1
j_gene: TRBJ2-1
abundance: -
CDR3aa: CASSDHRTSGYNEQFF
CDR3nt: TGCGCCAGCAGCGACCACCGGACTAGCGGTTACAATGAGCAGTTCTTC

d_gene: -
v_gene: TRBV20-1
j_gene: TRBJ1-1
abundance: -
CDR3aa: CSARDRSVHLNTEAFF
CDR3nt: TGCAGTGCTAGAGATCGATCTGTACACCTGAACACTGAAGCTTTCTTT

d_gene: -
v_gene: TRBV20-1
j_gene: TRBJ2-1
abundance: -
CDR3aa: CSATPFRRGRSYNEQFF
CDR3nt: TGCAGTGCTACCCCATTTCGGAGGGGCCGGTCCTACAATGAGCAGTTCTTC

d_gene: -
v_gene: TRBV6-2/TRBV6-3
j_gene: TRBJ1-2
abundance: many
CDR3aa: CASNRTPYGYTF
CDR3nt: TGTGCCAGCAACCGTACCCCCTATGGCTACACCTTC

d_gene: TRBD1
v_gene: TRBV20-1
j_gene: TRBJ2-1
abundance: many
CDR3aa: CSAGTDDYNEQFF
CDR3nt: TGCAGTGCTGGGACAGATGATTACAATGAGCAGTTCTTC

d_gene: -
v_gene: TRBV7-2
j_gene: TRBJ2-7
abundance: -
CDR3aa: CASSFRDLYEQYF
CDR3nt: TGTGCCAGCAGCTTCCGGGACCTCTACGAGCAGTACTTC

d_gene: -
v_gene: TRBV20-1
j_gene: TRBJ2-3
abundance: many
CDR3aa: CSARRLAGTDTQYF
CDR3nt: TGCAGTGCTAGAAGGTTAGCGGGCACAGATACGCAGTATTTT